The source of this TCR beta chain is a study of T-cell memory formation after mild COVID-19. Study results and limitations: Of the contracting clones, CD4+ ones lay mainly in CM and EM, and CD8+ ones in EMRA.

In regard to this clonotype: Its antigen remains unidentified.

The TCR alpha and TCR beta cDNA libraries, bearing sample barcodes and UMIs, were generated by 5'RACE using constant-segment primers. TCRdb recomputed calls from the 5' RACE reads with MiXCR, one row per CDR3 protein. The sample consists of about 390,000 distinct CDR3 sequences, roughly 15% of them appearing once. The junction had 5 bases not matched to a gene; V was cut back by 6 bases and J by 2 bases. The CDR3 spans 15 residues. Germline V gene lookup returns CDR1 DFQATT and CDR2 SNEGSKA (reference sequence). The chain couples TRBV20-1 to TRBJ2-6; 9 bases map to TRBD2. This sequence originates from a man between 18 and 35 years old who had mild COVID-19 (a few samples of this study predate the infection). Cell type and time point are not known. Sequenced: PBMCs or a T cell subset sorted from them (not recorded which). CDR3 nucleotides: TGCAGTGCCACGATAGCGGGGGCTGGGGCCAACGTCCTGACTTTC. The encoded protein is CSATIAGAGANVLTF.